The 13 T cell receptor beta chains given below trace back to one sample, sequenced in a study of cytomegalovirus exposure and HLA in healthy donors. Primers included in the PCR were 60 Vbeta and 13 Jbeta primers. Generated by immunoSEQ multiplex PCR, the TCRdb table keeps only in-frame clones and is missing some. The sample data list approximately 130,000 clones. The sequenced material came from PBMCs. The receptor set was obtained from a woman aged 55-69 years in good health and CMV-seronegative.

This rearrangement joins TRBV6-1 to TRBJ2-7, with 7 bases aligning to TRBD2. V gave up 2 bases and J gave up 2 bases; unmatched junction bases: 9. Germline-derived CDR1 and CDR2 are MNHNS and SASEGT. CDR3 length equals 16 residues. Written as DNA, the CDR3 is TGTGCCAGCAGTGAAAGTGGACTAGTTTCAACCTACGAGCAGTACTTC. This encodes CASSESGLVSTYEQYF.

The V and J genes are TRBV4-2 and TRBJ2-2; 13 bases match TRBD2. This CDR3 region has 17 residues. Per germline, CDR1 LGHNA and CDR2 YNFKEQ. With V trimmed by 0 bases and J by 8 bases, 6 bases remained unmatched. This CDR3 reads CASSQELGLAGAGELFF. DNA for the CDR3: TGTGCCAGCAGCCAAGAACTCGGACTAGCGGGAGCTGGGGAGCTGTTTTTT.

V gene TRBV6-1 combines with J gene TRBJ1-1; D uncertain. CDR1 and CDR2 (germline): MNHNS, SASEGT. The V end was cut by 6 bases, the J end by 1 base, with 9 bases between. This CDR3 is 13 amino acids long. The DNA for the CDR3 is TGTGCCAGCAGAAGAGACAAGAACACTGAAGCTTTCTTT. Translating it yields CASRRDKNTEAFF.

V gene TRBV10-3 combines with J gene TRBJ2-5; 12 positions agree with TRBD1. The CDR3 is made up of 14 amino acids. CDR1 is ENHRY, CDR2 SYGVKD, per germline. Losses at the gene ends were 4 bases for V and 5 bases for J; bases not matched to a gene: 2. The CDR3 reads CAISGDRGPETQYF. The DNA for the CDR3 is TGTGCCATCAGTGGGGACAGGGGGCCGGAGACCCAGTACTTC.

This chain joins TRBV10-3 and TRBJ2-1; 9 positions agree with TRBD2. Germline V CDR1 and CDR2: ENHRY, SYGVKD. CDR3 length equals 14 residues. Unmatched junction bases numbered 6, after V lost 4 bases and J lost 8 bases. CDR3 in DNA: TGTGCCATCAGTGGGATAGCGGGAGCTCATGAGCAGTTCTTC. It is translated as CAISGIAGAHEQFF.

V gene TRBV5-4 combines with J gene TRBJ2-7; no definite D call. Germline V gives CDR1 SGHNT, CDR2 YYREEE (reference sequence). Trimming cost V 0 bases and J 5 bases, with 9 bases left between them. CDR3 length: 13 amino acids. CDR3 loop: CASSLAGRDEQYF. In DNA, the CDR3 is TGTGCCAGCAGCTTGGCTGGTCGGGACGAGCAGTACTTC.

This CDR3 is CASSLGTDSNQPQHF. The CDR3 DNA is TGCGCCAGCAGTTTAGGGACAGACAGCAATCAGCCCCAGCATTTT. The chain employs TRBV5-1 and TRBJ1-5; TRBD1 aligns across 7 bases. Germline V gives CDR1 SGHRS, CDR2 YFSETQ. V lost 5 bases to trimming and J lost 1 base; unmatched junction nucleotides: 6. The CDR3 covers 15 residues.

The rearrangement links TRBV5-1 to TRBJ2-7; TRBD1 matches at 12 bases. The CDR3 length is 19 residues. Germline CDR1 is SGHRS and CDR2 is YFSETQ. The V and J ends lost 1 base and 2 bases, in that order; junction bases with no gene match: 13. Here the CDR3 reads CASSLTRDRGRPGTYEQYF. For the CDR3, the DNA is TGCGCCAGCAGCTTGACCAGGGACAGGGGGCGCCCCGGGACCTACGAGCAGTACTTC.

The rearrangement uses TRBV30 and TRBJ1-3, with unresolved D. CDR1 is GTSNPN and CDR2 is SVGIG in the germline V gene (reference sequence). Trimming cost V 0 bases and J 0 bases, with 6 bases left between them. CDR3 length equals 14 residues. CDR3: CAWSVTVSGNTIYF. The CDR3 DNA is TGTGCCTGGAGTGTAACAGTCTCTGGAAACACCATATATTTT.

This sequence joins TRBV27 and TRBJ2-7; 8 bases line up with TRBD2. This CDR3 has 14 residues. Germline values: CDR1 MNHEY, CDR2 SMNVEV (reference sequence). Trimming cost V 2 bases and J 1 base; bases outside gene matches: 1. Here the CDR3 DNA reads TGTGCCAGCAGTTTACTAGCGGGTTCCTACGAGCAGTACTTC. Protein: CASSLLAGSYEQYF.

About this clone: An end of the junction differs from the germline gene, which may be a read error. V and J are TRBV19 and TRBJ1-6; D may be TRBD1 (6 bases). CDR1 and CDR2 from the germline V gene are LNHDA and SQIVND (reference sequence). The CDR3 contains 16 residues. The CDR3 region is CASSIYGQSSNSPLHF. The CDR3 DNA is TGTGCCAGTAGTATCTACGGACAGTCCTCTAATTCACCCCTCCACTTT.

The DNA of the CDR3 is TGTGCCAGCAGCAGGGTCGACTACACCTTC. Translation gives CASSRVDYTF. The chain combines TRBV6-1 with TRBJ1-2; a possible D gene is TRBD1 (5 bases). The length of the CDR3 is 10 residues. Trimming removed 6 bases from V and 10 bases from J, with 9 bases in between. The V gene's germline CDR1 is MNHNS and CDR2 SASEGT.

The J gene is TRBJ2-4, the V gene TRBV11-2; TRBD2 agrees at 10 bases. CDR1 SGHAT and CDR2 FQNNGV come from the germline V gene. The CDR3 spans 17 residues. Trimming took 5 bases from V and 3 from J; bases not matched to a gene: 10. Written as DNA, the CDR3 is TGTGCCAGCAGCCCAGGACTAGCGGATTTAGGCAAAAACATTCAGTACTTC. Translating it yields CASSPGLADLGKNIQYF. The variable domain in full, with the rest retrieved from reference TRBV11-2 and TRBJ2-4, is EAGVAQSPRYKIIEKRQSVAFWCNPISGHATLYWYQQILGQGPKLLIQFQNNGVVDDSQLPKDRFSAERLKGVDSTLKIQPAKLEDSAVYLCASSPGLADLGKNIQYFGAGTRLSVL.